These T cell receptor beta chains were read from a single sample in a study of shared clonotypes between healthy human individuals. Clones were sequenced by immunoSEQ multiplex PCR, and TCRdb holds only the in-frame ones, with some missing. Here the sample spans about 1.1 million clones, approximately 80% being singletons. The sequencing input was memory CD4+ T cells from PBMCs. The receptors come from a man aged 18 to 35 in good health. Some clones in this sample may be carry-over from other donors' samples. Both conserved end residues are part of each CDR3. Fields, in order: CDR3 length, J gene, D gene, clone size, V gene, CDR3 protein, CDR3 DNA. A D gene is named only where the DNA matches it firmly. Clone sizes are given selectively: once, few, many, or a class where the clone is expanded.

17	TRBJ2-2	-	-	TRBV9	CASSAGPYIYNTGELFF	TGTGCCAGCAGCGCGGGTCCTTACATTTATAACACCGGGGAGCTGTTTTTT
16	TRBJ2-6	-	-	TRBV5-4	CASSLSGLAGANVLTF	TGTGCCAGCAGCTTGTCAGGGCTAGCTGGGGCCAACGTCCTGACTTTC
14	TRBJ2-3	TRBD2	-	TRBV28	CASSTSGAADTQYF	TGTGCCAGCAGTACCAGCGGGGCGGCAGATACGCAGTATTTT
15	TRBJ2-7	-	-	TRBV27	CASSKIQGSSYEQYF	TGTGCCAGCAGTAAGATTCAAGGGAGCTCCTACGAGCAGTACTTC
14	TRBJ2-5	TRBD1	once	TRBV5-1	CASSPGTVQETQYF	TGCGCCAGCAGCCCCGGGACAGTCCAAGAGACCCAGTACTTC
13	TRBJ1-6	TRBD1	-	TRBV7-9	CASSQTGNSPLHF	TGTGCCAGCAGCCAGACAGGGAATTCACCCCTCCACTTT
16	TRBJ2-7	TRBD2	-	TRBV28	CASSPPGLAGTSEQYF	TGTGCCAGCAGTCCCCCAGGACTAGCGGGAACAAGCGAGCAGTACTTC
19	TRBJ2-7	TRBD2	once	TRBV7-2	CASSLRPGLAGGESYEQYF	TGTGCCAGCAGCCTAAGACCGGGACTAGCGGGAGGGGAATCCTACGAGCAGTACTTC
14	TRBJ1-1	-	few	TRBV7-2	CASSYQGGDTEAFF	TGTGCCAGCAGTTACCAGGGTGGGGACACTGAAGCTTTCTTT
12	TRBJ2-3	-	-	TRBV29-1	CSEGEATDTQYF	TGCAGCGAGGGGGAGGCCACAGATACGCAGTATTTT
17	TRBJ2-7	TRBD2	-	TRBV5-4	CASSPGTSGRRGYEQYF	TGTGCCAGCAGCCCAGGGACTAGCGGGAGGCGAGGCTACGAGCAGTACTTC
15	TRBJ2-5	-	-	TRBV7-2	CASSEASRGRETQYF	TGTGCCAGCAGCGAAGCTTCCCGGGGGCGAGAGACCCAGTACTTC
15	TRBJ2-5	TRBD2	-	TRBV27	CASSRTSGRVETQYF	TGTGCCAGCAGTCGGACTAGCGGGAGGGTGGAGACCCAGTACTTC
15	TRBJ1-2	-	-	TRBV28	CASSTTGKSNYGYTF	TGTGCCAGCAGCACCACAGGGAAATCTAACTATGGCTACACCTTC
12	TRBJ2-5	-	-	TRBV15	CATSKPMETQYF	TGTGCCACCAGCAAACCTATGGAGACCCAGTACTTC
14	TRBJ2-3	-	-	TRBV29-1	CSTGPGPTDDTQYF	TGCAGCACGGGTCCAGGGCCAACCGATGATACGCAGTATTTT
14	TRBJ2-7	TRBD2	-	TRBV7-3	CASSLEGLAAEQYF	TGTGCCAGCAGCTTGGAGGGACTAGCGGCCGAGCAGTACTTC
15	TRBJ2-7	-	-	TRBV5-1	CASSFDPDTPYEQYF	TGCGCCAGCAGCTTCGATCCGGACACCCCCTACGAGCAGTACTTC
13	TRBJ1-2	-	-	TRBV5-1	CASSFTGFDGYTF	TGCGCCAGCAGCTTCACAGGGTTTGATGGCTACACCTTC
14	TRBJ2-4	-	-	TRBV28	CASSFGGAKNIQYF	TGTGCCAGCAGTTTTGGTGGCGCCAAAAACATTCAGTACTTC
14	TRBJ1-4	TRBD1	-	TRBV7-9	CASSLDRGNEKLFF	TGTGCCAGCAGCTTAGACAGGGGTAATGAAAAACTGTTTTTT